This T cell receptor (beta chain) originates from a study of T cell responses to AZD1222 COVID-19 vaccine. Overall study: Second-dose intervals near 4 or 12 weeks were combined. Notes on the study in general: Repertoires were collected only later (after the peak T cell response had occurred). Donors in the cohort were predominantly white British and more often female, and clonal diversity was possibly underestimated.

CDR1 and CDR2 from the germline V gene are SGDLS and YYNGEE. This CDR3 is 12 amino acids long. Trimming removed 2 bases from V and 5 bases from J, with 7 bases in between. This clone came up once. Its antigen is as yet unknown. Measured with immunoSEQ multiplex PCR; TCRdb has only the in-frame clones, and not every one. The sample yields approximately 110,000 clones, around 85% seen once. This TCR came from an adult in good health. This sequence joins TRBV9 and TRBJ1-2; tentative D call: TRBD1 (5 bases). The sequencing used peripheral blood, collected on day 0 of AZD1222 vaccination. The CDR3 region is CASSVQGYGYTF. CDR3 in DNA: TGTGCCAGCAGCGTTCAGGGTTATGGCTACACCTTC.